The 30 T cell receptor beta chains below were found in one sample sequenced in a study of radiotherapy plus CTLA-4 blockade in lung cancer. This table comes from immunoSEQ multiplex PCR, and its TCRdb copy is limited to in-frame clones, with some not included. The sample consists of about 68,000 clones, 70% to 85% of them appearing once. The sample was peripheral blood, taken from a patient treated with radiotherapy plus ipilimumab. These receptor sequences come from a human donor with non-small cell lung cancer who had a complete response to radiotherapy plus ipilimumab.

The chain has TRBV29-1 and TRBJ2-1; 8 bases align to TRBD1. This CDR3 region has 12 residues. Germline V gene lookup returns CDR1 SQVTM and CDR2 ANQGSEA. Losses at the gene ends were 6 bases for V and 8 bases for J; bases not matched to a gene: 6. The CDR3 sequence: CSVWQGADEQFF. The CDR3 DNA follows: TGCAGCGTCTGGCAGGGGGCAGATGAGCAGTTCTTC.

The genes are TRBV27 and TRBJ1-4, with TRBD1 matching 8 bases. Germline values: CDR1 MNHEY, CDR2 SMNVEV (reference sequence). This CDR3 region has 14 residues. V was clipped by 10 bases and J by 4 bases; unmatched bases: 8. As DNA, the CDR3 is TGTGCCACCCAAAAGACAGGGGATAATGAAAAACTGTTTTTT. Translated, it gives CATQKTGDNEKLFF. The whole variable domain, filled in from reference TRBV27 and TRBJ1-4, reads EAQVTQNPRYLITVTGKKLTVTCSQNMNHEYMSWYRQDPGLGLRQIYYSMNVEVTDKGDVPEGYKVSRKEKRNFPLILESPSPNQTSLYFCATQKTGDNEKLFFGSGTQLSVL.

This clone has only one observation. This chain uses TRBV14 with TRBJ1-1, with D perhaps TRBD1 (5 bases). Germline CDR1 reads SGHDN; CDR2 reads FVKESK. V lost 3 bases to trimming and J lost 1 base, with 24 bases between them. The CDR3 runs 19 residues. This CDR3 is CASSHTGSWTPKGNTEAFF. The CDR3 bases are TGTGCCAGCAGCCACACGGGAAGCTGGACACCTAAAGGGAACACTGAAGCTTTCTTT.

This chain connects TRBV6-6 to TRBJ2-5; D remains ambiguous. Trimming took off 2 bases at V and 1 base at J, with 8 bases between the two ends. CDR1 and CDR2 from the germline V gene are MNHNY and SVGAGI (reference sequence). CDR3 length equals 14 residues. The CDR3 sequence: CASSYARSQETQYF. The CDR3 nucleotides read TGTGCCAGCAGTTACGCTCGGTCCCAAGAGACCCAGTACTTC.

V gene TRBV7-2 combines with J gene TRBJ2-3; D gene ambiguous. V shed 1 base and J shed 0 bases, with 11 bases lying between them. This CDR3 region has 16 residues. The germline gives CDR1 SGHTA, CDR2 FQGNSA. The CDR3 bases are TGTGCCAGCAGCTTAGGGCTTCAGGCTAGCACAGATACGCAGTATTTT. It codes for CASSLGLQASTDTQYF.

This sequence joins TRBV6-4 and TRBJ2-2, with D hard to call. Germline V gene sequence: CDR1 MRHNA, CDR2 SNTAGT. The CDR3 has 13 residues. The ends were cut back, 3 bases at V and 2 bases at J, with 4 bases in the middle. The CDR3 sequence is CASSDINTGELFF. The CDR3 DNA reads TGTGCCAGCAGTGATATCAACACCGGGGAGCTGTTTTTT.

The gene calls are TRBV4-1 and TRBJ2-2, with TRBD2 as a possible D gene (7 bases). Germline values: CDR1 MGHRA, CDR2 YSYEKL. There are 17 residues in the CDR3. Trimming took off 6 bases at V and 2 bases at J, with 19 bases between the two ends. The DNA of the CDR3 is TGCGCCAGCAGTCCAATGTTCCGGGGGGCAAACACCGGGGAGCTGTTTTTT. Amino acid sequence: CASSPMFRGANTGELFF.

The chain combines TRBV28 with TRBJ1-5, with a possible D match to TRBD1 (5 bases). The CDR3 loop spans 15 amino acids. Germline V CDR1 and CDR2: MDHEN, SYDVKM. With 7 bases removed from V and 1 base from J, the gap between germline ends came to 14 bases. The CDR3, as DNA: TGTGCCAGCAAAGGCGGGACCATAAGCAATCAGCCCCAGCATTTT. It codes for CASKGGTISNQPQHF.

The chain links TRBV6-6 to TRBJ2-2; D gene unclear. The V end was cut by 4 bases, the J end by 10 bases, with 10 bases between. CDR1 MNHNY and CDR2 SVGAGI come from the germline V gene (reference sequence). This CDR3 spans 12 amino acids. The CDR3 here is CASSLIGVELFF. CDR3 in DNA: TGTGCCAGCAGTTTAATCGGTGTGGAGCTGTTTTTT.

The J gene is TRBJ2-3, the V gene TRBV7-9, with 10 nucleotides matching TRBD2. V was clipped by 11 bases and J by 4 bases; unmatched bases: 9. Per the germline V gene, CDR1 is SEHNR and CDR2 is FQNEAQ (reference sequence). The CDR3 is 14 residues long. The CDR3 region has the DNA TGTGCCGGACAGCGGGGGGGCGTTTCAGATACGCAGTATTTT. Translating it yields CAGQRGGVSDTQYF.

The V and J genes are TRBV19 and TRBJ2-1, with 10 positions matching TRBD1. The CDR3 is made up of 16 amino acids. Germline V gene lookup returns CDR1 LNHDA and CDR2 SQIVND (reference sequence). V shed 5 bases and J 7 bases; nucleotides not matched to a gene: 11. The CDR3 is CASSLKPGQGRNEQFF. The CDR3 bases are TGTGCCAGTAGTTTAAAGCCGGGACAGGGGCGGAATGAGCAGTTCTTC.

V usage is TRBV5-6 and J usage is TRBJ2-1; 9 nucleotides agree with TRBD1. V trimming: 1 base; J trimming: 8 bases; junction bases outside the gene matches: 7. The CDR3 spans 15 residues. Germline-derived CDR1 and CDR2 are SGHDT and YYEEEE. The CDR3 here is CASSLLRDRAYEQFF. For the CDR3, the DNA is TGTGCCAGCAGCTTGTTAAGGGACAGGGCGTATGAGCAGTTCTTC.

This chain joins TRBV14 and TRBJ1-1; D perhaps matches TRBD1 (5 bases). Trimming took off 1 base at V and 6 bases at J, with 12 bases between the two ends. Germline CDR1 reads SGHDN; CDR2 reads FVKESK. The CDR3 is 14 residues long. The CDR3 loop is CASSQASGSAEAFF. In nucleotides, the CDR3 is TGTGCCAGCAGCCAAGCCTCAGGGAGCGCTGAAGCTTTCTTT. The full variable domain, rest sourced from reference TRBV14 and TRBJ1-1, is EAGVTQFPSHSVIEKGQTVTLRCDPISGHDNLYWYRRVMGKEIKFLLHFVKESKQDESGMPNNRFLAERTGGTYSTLKVQPAELEDSGVYFCASSQASGSAEAFFGQGTRLTVV.

The V and J genes are TRBV7-2 and TRBJ1-6; TRBD1 might be the D (6 bases). Trimming removed 2 bases at V and 0 bases at J, with 11 bases between. The germline V gene has CDR1 SGHTA and CDR2 FQGNSA. This CDR3 region has 17 residues. The CDR3 nucleotides are TGTGCCAGCAGCTTACGGTCGGGGGCCTCCTATAATTCACCCCTCCACTTT. As protein: CASSLRSGASYNSPLHF.

The V and J genes are TRBV7-6 and TRBJ2-5, with 10 bases identical to TRBD1. Germline V CDR1 and CDR2: SGHVS, FNYEAQ. The CDR3 loop spans 15 amino acids. J lost 4 bases, V lost 5 bases, and 7 bases had no gene match. The CDR3 loop is CASSTGTGVRETQYF. The CDR3, as DNA: TGTGCCAGCAGCACCGGGACAGGGGTTCGAGAGACCCAGTACTTC.

The chain uses TRBV5-6 and TRBJ2-5; D is unresolved. Trimming stripped 0 bases from V and 2 bases from J, with 14 bases between. In germline, CDR1 is SGHDT, CDR2 YYEEEE. The CDR3 loop spans 16 amino acids. The CDR3 DNA sequence: TGTGCCAGCAGCTTGGGGGCGAGCTGGTCGCAAGAGACCCAGTACTTC. This sequence encodes CASSLGASWSQETQYF.

This clone occurred a few times. The chain is built from TRBV11-2 and TRBJ2-1, with D hard to call. Trimming left V 0 bases short and J 3 bases short, with 12 bases between. CDR1 is SGHAT and CDR2 is FQNNGV in the germline V gene. This CDR3 contains 16 residues. The CDR3 spells CASSLDPGRSYNEQFF. The CDR3 coding sequence is TGTGCCAGCAGCTTAGACCCCGGACGGAGCTACAATGAGCAGTTCTTC.

The CDR3 reads CSGYRGDTDTQYF. Here the CDR3 DNA reads TGCAGCGGATACAGGGGTGACACAGATACGCAGTATTTT. The chain recombines TRBV29-1 with TRBJ2-3; 7 positions agree with TRBD1. The junction had 6 bases not matched to a gene; V was cut back by 7 bases and J by 2 bases. Germline CDR1 and CDR2: SQVTM and ANQGSEA. The CDR3 has 13 residues.

In its sample, this clone ranks as medium-sized. The DNA for the CDR3 is TGCGCCAGCAGCCAAGAGCAGGGACCCTACGAGCAGTACTTC. The encoded protein is CASSQEQGPYEQYF. The chain recombines TRBV4-3 with TRBJ2-7; possibly TRBD1 or TRBD2 for D (5 bases each). The V and J ends lost 0 bases and 2 bases respectively, with 8 bases between them. CDR1 is LGHNA, CDR2 YSLEER, per germline. CDR3 length: 14 amino acids.

The chain is built from TRBV29-1 and TRBJ1-1; perhaps TRBD1 as D (5 bases). Trimming removed 4 bases from V and 4 bases from J, with 10 bases in between. The CDR3 runs 12 residues. Germline CDR1 reads SQVTM; CDR2 reads ANQGSEA. CDR3 sequence reads: CSVAKQGTEAFF. DNA of the CDR3: TGCAGCGTTGCAAAGCAGGGCACTGAAGCTTTCTTT.

The rearrangement links TRBV5-1 to TRBJ2-2; D is perhaps TRBD2 (5 bases). Germline loops: CDR1 SGHRS, CDR2 YFSETQ. Between the trimmed V and J ends, which lost 7 bases and 6 bases, there was a span of 16 bases. The CDR3 contains 14 residues. CDR3 coding DNA: TGCGCCAGCTTAAAAAACCCGGGATCCGGGGAGCTGTTTTTT. Translating gives CASLKNPGSGELFF.

The V gene is TRBV27, the J gene TRBJ2-3; D unresolved. V lost 3 bases and J 8 bases, leaving 12 bases between the germline ends. The CDR3 is made up of 13 amino acids. The germline V gene encodes CDR1 MNHEY and CDR2 SMNVEV (reference sequence). The CDR3 is CASSLNHLVTQYF. Here the CDR3 DNA reads TGTGCCAGCAGTTTGAACCACCTGGTTACGCAGTATTTT.

The rearrangement joins TRBV28 to TRBJ1-6; no clear D gene. This CDR3 has 13 amino acids. Germline CDR1 reads MDHEN; CDR2 reads SYDVKM. V lost 5 bases and J 7 bases, leaving 9 bases between the germline ends. The CDR3 sequence is CASSVKLNSPLHF. The CDR3 bases are TGTGCCAGCAGTGTGAAACTCAATTCACCCCTCCACTTT. The full variable domain, its missing parts supplied by reference TRBV28 and TRBJ1-6, is DVKVTQSSRYLVKRTGEKVFLECVQDMDHENMFWYRQDPGLGLRLIYFSYDVKMKEKGDIPEGYSVSREKKERFSLILESASTNQTSMYLCASSVKLNSPLHFGNGTRLTVT.

The chain couples TRBV27 to TRBJ2-3; D may be TRBD2 (7 bases). Germline V lookup: CDR1 MNHEY, CDR2 SMNVEV (reference sequence). Trimming pared 5 bases from V and 2 bases from J, leaving 14 bases between. The CDR3 is 15 amino acids. CDR3 sequence (DNA): TGTGCCAGCAGTGTACAGGGACTATACACAGATACGCAGTATTTT. Amino acid sequence: CASSVQGLYTDTQYF.

This clone was observed a few times. Additional DNA sequences in this sample encode the identical CDR3. V usage is TRBV7-2 and J usage is TRBJ2-3; D remains unclear. In germline, CDR1 is SGHTA, CDR2 FQGNSA. Trimming stripped 5 bases from V and 0 bases from J, with 3 bases between. The CDR3 covers 12 residues. As DNA, the CDR3 is TGTGCCAGCAGCCCTAGCACAGATACGCAGTATTTT. Its protein is CASSPSTDTQYF.

J is TRBJ2-1 and V is TRBV6-6; 9 bases line up with TRBD1. J lost 2 bases, V lost 6 bases, and 5 bases had no gene match. From germline, CDR1 is MNHNY and CDR2 SVGAGI (reference sequence). This CDR3 has 15 amino acids. CDR3 in DNA: TGTGCCAGCAGGGAGGGGACAGGGACCTACAATGAGCAGTTCTTC. Amino acid sequence: CASREGTGTYNEQFF.

The chain is built from TRBV6-5 and TRBJ2-5; 7 nucleotides match TRBD1. The CDR3 length is 15 residues. Looked up from germline, CDR1 is MNHEY and CDR2 is SVGAGI. Trimming cost V 5 bases and J 4 bases; bases outside gene matches: 10. The CDR3 is CASSRQGNVGETQYF. For the CDR3, the DNA is TGTGCCAGCAGTCGACAGGGAAATGTGGGAGAGACCCAGTACTTC.

The genes are TRBV4-3 and TRBJ2-1; D remains unclear. Germline V CDR1 and CDR2: LGHNA, YSLEER. The V gene lost 4 bases and the J gene lost 6 bases, with 10 bases spanning the gap. This CDR3 comprises 13 residues. CDR3: CASSLGRGNEQFF. The DNA of the CDR3 is TGCGCCAGCAGCCTCGGACGAGGCAATGAGCAGTTCTTC.

The chain joins TRBV6-5 to TRBJ2-3; no definite D call. The CDR3 totals 13 residues. CDR1 is MNHEY, CDR2 SVGAGI, per germline. The V end was cut by 9 bases, the J end by 3 bases, with 13 bases between. In DNA, the CDR3 is TGTGCCAGTACCTCGGCCGGGACAGATACGCAGTATTTT. This sequence encodes CASTSAGTDTQYF.

V and J are TRBV30 and TRBJ1-3, with 7 bases aligning to TRBD1. Germline CDR1 is GTSNPN and CDR2 is SVGIG (reference sequence). V lost 4 bases, J lost 0 bases, and 6 bases stayed unmatched. The CDR3 has 15 residues. The CDR3 region has the DNA TGTGCCTGGACCACAGGGGCCCGCTCTGGAAACACCATATATTTT. It codes for CAWTTGARSGNTIYF. The whole variable domain, remainder taken from reference TRBV30 and TRBJ1-3, is SQTIHQWPATLVQPVGSPLSLECTVEGTSNPNLYWYRQAAGRGLQLLFYSVGIGQISSEVPQNLSASRPQDRQFILSSKKLLLSDSGFYLCAWTTGARSGNTIYFGEGSWLTVV.